This T cell receptor beta chain was found in a study of blood T cell repertoires in COVID-19. Clones were sequenced by immunoSEQ multiplex PCR, and TCRdb holds only the in-frame ones, with some missing. The sample holds 210,000 or so clones; around 90% are singletons and the top ten take about 1.3%. Germline V lookup: CDR1 MDHEN, CDR2 SYDVKM. V lost 9 bases, J lost 4 bases, and 12 bases stayed unmatched. CDR3 length: 15 amino acids. The rearrangement links TRBV28 to TRBJ2-7; 10 bases are shared with TRBD2. Sample: peripheral blood. This clonotype was sampled from a man younger than 45 with acute or convalescent COVID-19. The CDR3 nucleotides read TGTGCCAGTTTGCCGGCTAGCGGGAGTAAGTACGAGCAGTACTTC. The encoded protein is CASLPASGSKYEQYF.